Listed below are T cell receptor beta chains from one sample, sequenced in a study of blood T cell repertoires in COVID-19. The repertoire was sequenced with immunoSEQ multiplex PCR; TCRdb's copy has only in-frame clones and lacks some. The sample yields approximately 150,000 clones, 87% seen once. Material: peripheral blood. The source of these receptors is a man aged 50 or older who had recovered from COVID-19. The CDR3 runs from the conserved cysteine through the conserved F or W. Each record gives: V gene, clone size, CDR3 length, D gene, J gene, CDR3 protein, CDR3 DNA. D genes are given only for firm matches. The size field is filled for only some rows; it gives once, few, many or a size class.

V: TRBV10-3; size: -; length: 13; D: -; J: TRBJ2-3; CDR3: CAINPGSTDTQYF; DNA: TGTGCCATCAATCCGGGGAGCACAGATACGCAGTATTTT
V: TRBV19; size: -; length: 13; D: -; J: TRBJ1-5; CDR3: CASSNPVNQPQHF; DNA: TGTGCCAGTAGTAACCCGGTAAATCAGCCCCAGCATTTT
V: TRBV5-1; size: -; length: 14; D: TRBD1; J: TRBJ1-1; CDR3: CASRRGTGGTEAFF; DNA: TGCGCCAGCAGAAGAGGGACAGGGGGTACTGAAGCTTTCTTT
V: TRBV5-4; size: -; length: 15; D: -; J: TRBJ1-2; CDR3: CASSPQQLSNYGYTF; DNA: TGTGCCAGCAGTCCACAGCAGCTATCTAACTATGGCTACACCTTC
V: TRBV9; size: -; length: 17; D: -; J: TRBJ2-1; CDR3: CASSVVEGRSSYNEQFF; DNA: TGTGCCAGCAGCGTAGTCGAGGGCCGGAGCTCCTACAATGAGCAGTTCTTC
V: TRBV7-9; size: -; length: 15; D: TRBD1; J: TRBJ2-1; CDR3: CASSSSGGSYNEQFF; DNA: TGTGCCAGCAGCTCGTCAGGGGGCTCCTACAATGAGCAGTTCTTC
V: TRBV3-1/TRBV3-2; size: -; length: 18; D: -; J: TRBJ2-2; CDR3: CASSQDWQGLTNTGELFF; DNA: TGTGCCAGCAGCCAAGATTGGCAGGGCCTAACGAACACCGGGGAGCTGTTTTTT
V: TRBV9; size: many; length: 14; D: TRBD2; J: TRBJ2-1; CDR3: CASSVGGGRVEQFF; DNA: TGTGCCAGCAGCGTAGGCGGGGGGCGGGTTGAGCAGTTCTTC
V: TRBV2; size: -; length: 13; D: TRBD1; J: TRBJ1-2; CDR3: CASSAGQPYGYTF; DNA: TGTGCCAGCAGTGCGGGACAGCCCTATGGCTACACCTTC
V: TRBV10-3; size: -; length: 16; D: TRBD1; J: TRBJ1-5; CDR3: CAISATGGTGNQPQHF; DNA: TGTGCCATCAGCGCGACAGGGGGCACGGGCAATCAGCCCCAGCATTTT
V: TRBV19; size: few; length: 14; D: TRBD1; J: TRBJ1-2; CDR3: CATEDGQGNYGYTF; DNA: TGTGCCACCGAGGACGGACAGGGGAACTATGGCTACACCTTC
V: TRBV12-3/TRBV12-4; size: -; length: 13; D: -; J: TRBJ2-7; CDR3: CASSLTASYEQYF; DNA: TGTGCCAGCAGTTTGACAGCTTCCTACGAGCAGTACTTC
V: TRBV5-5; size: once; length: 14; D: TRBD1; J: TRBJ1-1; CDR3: CASSRGTANTEAFF; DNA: TGTGCCAGCAGCCGGGGGACAGCGAACACTGAAGCTTTCTTT
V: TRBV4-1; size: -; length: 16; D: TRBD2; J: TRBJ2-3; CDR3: CASSPHLAGGTDTQYF; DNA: TGCGCCAGCAGCCCTCATCTAGCGGGGGGCACAGATACGCAGTATTTT
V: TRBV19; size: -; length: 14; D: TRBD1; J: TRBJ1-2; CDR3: CASSIVGDRDGYTF; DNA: TGTGCCAGTAGTATAGTGGGGGACAGAGATGGCTACACCTTC
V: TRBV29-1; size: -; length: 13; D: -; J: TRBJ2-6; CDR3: CSVAQSGANVLTF; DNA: TGCAGCGTTGCGCAGTCTGGGGCCAACGTCCTGACTTTC
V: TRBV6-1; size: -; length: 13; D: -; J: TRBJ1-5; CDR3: CASSEGDNQPQHF; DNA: TGTGCCAGCAGTGAGGGAGACAATCAGCCCCAGCATTTT
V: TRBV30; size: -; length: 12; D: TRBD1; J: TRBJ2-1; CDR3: CAWNLQGNEQFF; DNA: TGTGCCTGGAACTTACAGGGGAATGAGCAGTTCTTC
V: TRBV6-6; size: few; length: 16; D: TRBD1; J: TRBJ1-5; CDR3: CASSYSTGTYGQPQHF; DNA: TGTGCCAGCAGTTACTCGACAGGGACATACGGTCAGCCCCAGCATTTT
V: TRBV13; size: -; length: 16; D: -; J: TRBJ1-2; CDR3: CASSTRDSGGWDGYTF; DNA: TGTGCCAGCAGCACAAGAGACAGTGGTGGTTGGGATGGCTACACCTTC
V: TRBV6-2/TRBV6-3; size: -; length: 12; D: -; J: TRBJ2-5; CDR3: CASSYPEETQYF; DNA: TGTGCCAGCAGTTACCCGGAGGAGACCCAGTACTTC
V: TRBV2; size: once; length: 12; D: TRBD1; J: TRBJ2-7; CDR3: CASSGQGYEQYF; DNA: TGTGCCAGCAGCGGACAGGGCTACGAGCAGTACTTC
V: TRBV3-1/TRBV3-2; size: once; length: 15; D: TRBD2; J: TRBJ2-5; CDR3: CASSQWAGGQETQYF; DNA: TGTGCCAGCAGCCAATGGGCGGGGGGGCAAGAGACCCAGTACTTC